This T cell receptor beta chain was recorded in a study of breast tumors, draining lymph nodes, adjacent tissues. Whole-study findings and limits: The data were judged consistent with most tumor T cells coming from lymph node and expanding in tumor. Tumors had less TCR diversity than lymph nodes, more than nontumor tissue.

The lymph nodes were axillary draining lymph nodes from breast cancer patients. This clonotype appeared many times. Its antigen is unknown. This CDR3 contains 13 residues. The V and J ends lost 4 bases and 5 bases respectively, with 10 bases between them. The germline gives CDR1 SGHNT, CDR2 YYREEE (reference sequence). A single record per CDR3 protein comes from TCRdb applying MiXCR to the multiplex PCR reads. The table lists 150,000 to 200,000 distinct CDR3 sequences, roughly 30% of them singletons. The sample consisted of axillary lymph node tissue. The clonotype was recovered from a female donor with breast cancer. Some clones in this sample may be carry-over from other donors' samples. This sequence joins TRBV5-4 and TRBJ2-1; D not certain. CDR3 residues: CASSLRPNNEQFF. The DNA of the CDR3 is TGTGCCAGCAGCCTACGACCAAACAATGAGCAGTTCTTC.